These 14 T cell receptor beta chains were sequenced from one sample in a study of spatial heterogeneity in lung cancer. TCRdb itself ran the 5' RACE reads through MiXCR, one entry per CDR3 protein. The sample consists of some 100,000 distinct CDR3 sequences, under 9% of them appearing once. The time point: sample taken at primary tumor resection. Unsorted whole RNA from tumor, nontumor lung or frozen PBMC underwent sequencing. Sequenced here: PBMCs, sampled at surgery. The receptors here all came from a male donor with early-stage non-small cell lung cancer.

J is TRBJ2-3 and V is TRBV6-2 or TRBV6-3; D perhaps matches TRBD1 (6 bases). The CDR3 covers 13 residues. Trimming removed 7 bases at V and 6 bases at J, with 14 bases between. Germline V gives CDR1 MNHEY, CDR2 SVGEGT. DNA of the CDR3: TGTGCCAGCATTAACAGGGTCTTCGATACGCAGTATTTT. Translation: CASINRVFDTQYF.

The genes are TRBV19 and TRBJ2-1; D call uncertain. This CDR3 has 13 residues. The germline V and J ends were trimmed by 7 bases and 2 bases, with 9 bases remaining between them. Germline-derived CDR1 and CDR2 are LNHDA and SQIVND (reference sequence). In nucleotides, the CDR3 is TGTGCCAGTAAGCTGACCCCCTACAATGAGCAGTTCTTC. Amino acid sequence: CASKLTPYNEQFF.

This clonotype showed up just a few times. V usage is TRBV2 and J usage is TRBJ2-5; D not certain. Germline assignment: CDR1 SNHLY and CDR2 FYNNEI. There are 13 residues in the CDR3. With 1 base removed from V and 3 bases from J, the gap between germline ends came to 6 bases. CDR3 loop: CASSEEAEETQYF. The CDR3 nucleotides read TGTGCCAGCAGTGAAGAAGCAGAAGAGACCCAGTACTTC.

In this sample, this clonotype turned up many times. The chain couples TRBV4-1 to TRBJ1-5, with D maybe TRBD1 (5 bases). Trimming removed 1 base at V and 4 bases at J, with 11 bases between. Germline assignment: CDR1 MGHRA and CDR2 YSYEKL. This CDR3 is built from 15 residues. CDR3 loop: CASSQVAGPNQPQHF. CDR3 nucleotide sequence: TGCGCCAGCAGCCAAGTCGCGGGGCCAAATCAGCCCCAGCATTTT.

Many counts were recorded for this clonotype. The V call is TRBV7-2, the J call TRBJ1-2; D is undetermined. The V gene's germline CDR1 is SGHTA and CDR2 FQGNSA. This CDR3 region has 13 residues. Between the trimmed V and J ends, which lost 2 bases and 1 base, there was a span of 5 bases. The CDR3 DNA is TGTGCCAGCAGCTTAAGTTTTAACTATGGCTACACCTTC. It is translated as CASSLSFNYGYTF.

In this sample, this clonotype turned up many times. This rearrangement joins TRBV20-1 to TRBJ2-5; D is unclear. Between the trimmed V and J ends, which lost 1 base and 7 bases, there was a span of 13 bases. The CDR3 sequence is 13 residues long. The germline V gene encodes CDR1 DFQATT and CDR2 SNEGSKA (reference sequence). The CDR3 DNA reads TGCAGTGCTAGAGCTCTAGATGGTCGGACCCAGTACTTC. Translation: CSARALDGRTQYF.

This clonotype turned up a few times. The V and J genes are TRBV9 and TRBJ1-5, with D possibly TRBD1 on 6 matching bases. The CDR3 has 14 amino acids. The germline V and J ends were trimmed by 7 bases and 5 bases, with 16 bases remaining between them. From germline, CDR1 is SGDLS and CDR2 YYNGEE. The CDR3 here is CASSPRDTHQPQHF. DNA of the CDR3: TGTGCCAGCTCCCCTCGGGACACCCATCAGCCCCAGCATTTT. Full variable domain (missing parts from reference TRBV9 and TRBJ1-5): DSGVTQTPKHLITATGQRVTLRCSPRSGDLSVYWYQQSLDQGLQFLIQYYNGEERAKGNILERFSAQQFPDLHSELNLSSLELGDSALYFCASSPRDTHQPQHFGDGTRLSIL.

This clonotype was found many times. V gene TRBV5-1 combines with J gene TRBJ1-4; the D gene is possibly TRBD1 (5 bases). The CDR3 is 14 residues long. In germline, CDR1 is SGHRS, CDR2 YFSETQ. The V gene lost 4 bases and the J gene lost 4 bases, with 11 bases spanning the gap. For the CDR3, the DNA is TGCGCCAGCAGCGAAGGGACGGGTAATGAAAAACTGTTTTTT. This encodes CASSEGTGNEKLFF.

This chain joins TRBV9 and TRBJ2-1; 16 bases line up with TRBD2. The CDR3 has 18 residues. Looked up from germline, CDR1 is SGDLS and CDR2 is YYNGEE. Losses at the gene ends were 3 bases for V and 8 bases for J; bases not matched to a gene: 11. The CDR3, as DNA: TGTGCCAGCAGCGGATTAACCGGGACTAGCGGGAGGGCCGATGAGCAGTTCTTC. Protein product: CASSGLTGTSGRADEQFF.

In its sample, this clonotype was seen many times. The chain combines TRBV12-3 or TRBV12-4 with TRBJ1-3; 11 positions match TRBD1. J gave up 0 bases and V 5 bases, and 0 bases lay outside the gene matches. The length of the CDR3 is 15 residues. The CDR3 sequence is CASSGTGGSGNTIYF. CDR3 DNA sequence: TGTGCCAGCAGTGGGACAGGGGGCTCTGGAAACACCATATATTTT.

The chain combines TRBV21-1 with TRBJ1-1; the table assigns TRBD1, which was not confirmed against the DNA. TRBV21-1 is shown as a pseudogene. This CDR3 has 16 residues. CDR3 nucleotide sequence: TGTGCCAGCAGCAAAGACAACAGGGGGCGGTACACTGAAGCTTTCTTT. This sequence encodes CASSKDNRGRYTEAFF.

This clonotype has at least ten counts. The chain couples TRBV7-9 to TRBJ1-5, with 7 bases lining up with TRBD1. The germline V gene has CDR1 SEHNR and CDR2 FQNEAQ (reference sequence). The V segment lost 5 bases and the J segment 0 bases; nucleotides outside the gene matches: 4. CDR3 length equals 15 residues. For the CDR3, the DNA is TGTGCCAGCAGCGCGGGACAGCATAGCAATCAGCCCCAGCATTTT. Residues: CASSAGQHSNQPQHF.

This chain uses TRBV20-1 with TRBJ2-3, with no clear D. Germline CDR1 and CDR2: DFQATT and SNEGSKA (reference sequence). Trimming took off 1 base at V and 0 bases at J, with 5 bases between the two ends. The CDR3 spans 13 residues. The CDR3 sequence: CSARAGSTDTQYF. CDR3 in DNA: TGCAGTGCTAGAGCTGGGAGCACAGATACGCAGTATTTT.

This clonotype was seen only a few times. The chain joins TRBV20-1 to TRBJ2-5; 8 bases match TRBD2. Losses at the gene ends were 0 bases for V and 1 base for J; bases not matched to a gene: 4. Per the germline V gene, CDR1 is DFQATT and CDR2 is SNEGSKA (reference sequence). The CDR3 sequence is 15 residues long. CDR3 in DNA: TGCAGTGCTAGAGAACCTAGCGGGCTCCAAGAGACCCAGTACTTC. Its protein product is CSAREPSGLQETQYF.